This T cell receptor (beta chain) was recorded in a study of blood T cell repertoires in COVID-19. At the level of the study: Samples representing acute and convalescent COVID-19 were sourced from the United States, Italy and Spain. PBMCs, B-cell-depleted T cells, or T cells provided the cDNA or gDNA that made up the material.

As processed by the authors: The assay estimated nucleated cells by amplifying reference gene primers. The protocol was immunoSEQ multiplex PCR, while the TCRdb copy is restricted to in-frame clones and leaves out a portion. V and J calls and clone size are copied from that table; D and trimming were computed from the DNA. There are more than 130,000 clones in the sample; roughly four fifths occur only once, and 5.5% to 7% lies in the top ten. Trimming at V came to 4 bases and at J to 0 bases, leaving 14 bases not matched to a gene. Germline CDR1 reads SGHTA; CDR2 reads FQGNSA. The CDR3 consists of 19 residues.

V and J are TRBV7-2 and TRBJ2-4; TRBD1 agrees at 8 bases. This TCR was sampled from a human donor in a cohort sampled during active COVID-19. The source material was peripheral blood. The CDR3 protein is CASSYGTGLTNLAKNIQYF. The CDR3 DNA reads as TGTGCCAGCAGCTACGGGACAGGACTAACCAACCTAGCCAAAAACATTCAGTACTTC.